These T cell receptor beta chains were read from a single sample in a study of T cell responses to AZD1222 COVID-19 vaccine. Some clones are missing from TCRdb's copy, which holds only in-frame ones; the method was immunoSEQ multiplex PCR. The repertoire holds about 93,000 clones, about 87% seen once, with approximately 15% in the top ten. The sequencing used peripheral blood, collected on day 0 of AZD1222 vaccination. The receptors originated from an adult in good health. Both conserved end residues are trimmed from each CDR3. Fields, in order: J gene, V gene, CDR3 protein.

TRBJ1-1 TRBV29-1 SVEHTGNEAF
TRBJ1-5 TRBV9 ASSVDPSQPQH
TRBJ2-1 TRBV6-6 ASTRYGAWSSYNEQF
TRBJ2-1 TRBV19 ASSSGVADYNEQF
TRBJ2-1 TRBV21-1 ASSKPLSSGSTNEQF
TRBJ2-3 TRBV2 ASRGRTDTQY
TRBJ1-3 TRBV28 ASILDGRAGNTIY
TRBJ2-5 TRBV11-2 ASSPSETQY
TRBJ2-1 TRBV2 ASSEGANYNEQF
TRBJ1-1 TRBV7-6 ASSFVPAAFGNTEAF